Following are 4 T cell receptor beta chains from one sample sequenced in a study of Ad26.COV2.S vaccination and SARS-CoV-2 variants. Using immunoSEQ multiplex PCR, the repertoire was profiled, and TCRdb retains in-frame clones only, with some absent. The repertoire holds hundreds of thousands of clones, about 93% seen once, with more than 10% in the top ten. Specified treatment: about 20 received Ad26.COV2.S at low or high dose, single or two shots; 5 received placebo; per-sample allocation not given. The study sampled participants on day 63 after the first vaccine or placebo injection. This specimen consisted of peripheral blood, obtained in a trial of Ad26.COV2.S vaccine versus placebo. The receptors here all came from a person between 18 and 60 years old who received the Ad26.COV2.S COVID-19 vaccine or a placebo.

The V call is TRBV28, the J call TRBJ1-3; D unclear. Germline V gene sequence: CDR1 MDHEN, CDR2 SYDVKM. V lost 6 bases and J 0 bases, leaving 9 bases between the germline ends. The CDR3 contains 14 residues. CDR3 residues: CASRLTHSGNTIYF. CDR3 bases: TGTGCCAGCAGACTGACACACTCTGGAAACACCATATATTTT.

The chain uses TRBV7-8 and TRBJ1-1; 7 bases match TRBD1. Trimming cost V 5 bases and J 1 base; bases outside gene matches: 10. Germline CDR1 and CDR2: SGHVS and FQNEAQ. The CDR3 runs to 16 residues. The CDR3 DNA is TGTGCCAGCAGCAAAAGACAGGGACGGACGAACACTGAAGCTTTCTTT. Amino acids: CASSKRQGRTNTEAFF. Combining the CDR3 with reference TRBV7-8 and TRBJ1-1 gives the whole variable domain GAGVSQSPRYKVAKRGQDVALRCDPISGHVSLFWYQQALGQGPEFLTYFQNEAQLDKSGLPSDRFFAERPEGSVSTLKIQRTQQEDSAVYLCASSKRQGRTNTEAFFGQGTRLTVV.

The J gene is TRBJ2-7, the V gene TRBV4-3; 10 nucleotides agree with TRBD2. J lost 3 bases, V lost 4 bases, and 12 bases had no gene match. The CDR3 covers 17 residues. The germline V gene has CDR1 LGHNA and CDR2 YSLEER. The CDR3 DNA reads TGCGCCAGCAGCCCCTGGGCTAGCGGGAGTATTTTCTACGAGCAGTACTTC. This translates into CASSPWASGSIFYEQYF.

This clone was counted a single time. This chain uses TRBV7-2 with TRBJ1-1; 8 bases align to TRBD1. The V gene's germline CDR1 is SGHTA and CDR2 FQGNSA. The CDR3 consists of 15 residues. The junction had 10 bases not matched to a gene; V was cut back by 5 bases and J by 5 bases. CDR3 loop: CASSPSRGLRTEAFF. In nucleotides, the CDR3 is TGTGCCAGCAGCCCAAGCAGGGGGCTGCGGACTGAAGCTTTCTTT.